A selection of T cell receptor beta chains follows, all from one sample in a study of T cell responses to AZD1222 COVID-19 vaccine. Here immunoSEQ multiplex PCR was the method, and the copy in TCRdb shows in-frame clones only, minus some. The table shows 35,000 to 45,000 clones, with around 82% occurring only once. This material consisted of peripheral blood, taken on day 0 of AZD1222 vaccination. The receptors originated from an adult in good health. The CDR3 runs from the conserved cysteine through the conserved F or W. The D gene is left open where the match is weak. Clone size is shown for a subset of rows, as once, few, many or a class of expanded clone.

v_gene: TRBV6-5; d_gene: NA; abundance: NA; j_gene: TRBJ1-2; CDR3nt: TGTGCCAGCAGTTACTCGGTCACGTATGGCTACACCTTC; CDR3aa: CASSYSVTYGYTF
v_gene: TRBV5-8; d_gene: NA; abundance: NA; j_gene: TRBJ1-3; CDR3nt: TGTGCCAGCAGCTACGGACCGAGCCGAAACACCATATATTTT; CDR3aa: CASSYGPSRNTIYF
v_gene: TRBV27; d_gene: NA; abundance: few; j_gene: TRBJ1-3; CDR3nt: TGTGCCAGCGGACAGTTGCTTGGAAACACCATATATTTT; CDR3aa: CASGQLLGNTIYF
v_gene: TRBV7-9; d_gene: NA; abundance: NA; j_gene: TRBJ1-3; CDR3nt: TGTGCCAGCAGCTTACGACGGGCAGGACGCGGAAACACCATATATTTT; CDR3aa: CASSLRRAGRGNTIYF
v_gene: TRBV19; d_gene: NA; abundance: few; j_gene: TRBJ1-1; CDR3nt: TGTGCCAGTAGTATAGGCAGGGGGAACACTGAAGCTTTCTTT; CDR3aa: CASSIGRGNTEAFF
v_gene: TRBV7-2; d_gene: TRBD1; abundance: NA; j_gene: TRBJ1-5; CDR3nt: TGTGCCAGCAGCCAGGGGGGGGGCTACCAGCCCCAGCATTTT; CDR3aa: CASSQGGGYQPQHF
v_gene: TRBV19; d_gene: TRBD1; abundance: NA; j_gene: TRBJ1-4; CDR3nt: TGTGCCAGTAGTATAGCGTCAGGGGGCGATGAAAAACTGTTTTTT; CDR3aa: CASSIASGGDEKLFF
v_gene: TRBV20-1; d_gene: NA; abundance: NA; j_gene: TRBJ1-1; CDR3nt: TGCAGTGCTAGTGGTCGGATAAACTCTGAAGCTTTCTTT; CDR3aa: CSASGRINSEAFF
v_gene: TRBV28; d_gene: TRBD1; abundance: NA; j_gene: TRBJ1-3; CDR3nt: TGTGCCAGCAGTCTATCGACAGGGGCTGGAAACACCATATATTTT; CDR3aa: CASSLSTGAGNTIYF
v_gene: TRBV30; d_gene: NA; abundance: few; j_gene: TRBJ1-2; CDR3nt: TGTGCCTGGAGTCGAGTGAGAAACTATGGCTACACCTTC; CDR3aa: CAWSRVRNYGYTF
v_gene: TRBV15; d_gene: NA; abundance: NA; j_gene: TRBJ2-7; CDR3nt: TGTGCCACCAGCAGAGATCCGTCCGCGGCCAACGAGCAGTACTTC; CDR3aa: CATSRDPSAANEQYF
v_gene: TRBV2; d_gene: TRBD1; abundance: NA; j_gene: TRBJ2-2; CDR3nt: TGTGCCAGCAAAAGGGGGCACACCGGGGAGCTGTTTTTT; CDR3aa: CASKRGHTGELFF
v_gene: TRBV3-1/TRBV3-2; d_gene: TRBD2; abundance: NA; j_gene: TRBJ2-4; CDR3nt: TGTGCCAGTAGACCGGGGGGGCCTCAAAACATTCAGTACTTC; CDR3aa: CASRPGGPQNIQYF
v_gene: TRBV12-5; d_gene: NA; abundance: NA; j_gene: TRBJ1-2; CDR3nt: TGTGCTAGTGGTTTGGCAGGCTCTCGGGGCTACACCTTC; CDR3aa: CASGLAGSRGYTF
v_gene: TRBV11-2; d_gene: NA; abundance: NA; j_gene: TRBJ1-6; CDR3nt: TGTGCCAGCAGCTTCCCGCAAACAGAGATAAATTCACCCCTCCACTTT; CDR3aa: CASSFPQTEINSPLHF
v_gene: TRBV7-9; d_gene: NA; abundance: NA; j_gene: TRBJ2-2; CDR3nt: TGTGCCAGCAGCTTGACCCTCCCGGGGACCGGGGAGCTGTTTTTT; CDR3aa: CASSLTLPGTGELFF
v_gene: TRBV24-1; d_gene: NA; abundance: NA; j_gene: TRBJ2-3; CDR3nt: TGTGCCACCAGTGCGGACAGTGACACAGATACGCAGTATTTT; CDR3aa: CATSADSDTDTQYF
v_gene: TRBV4-2; d_gene: TRBD1; abundance: NA; j_gene: TRBJ1-4; CDR3nt: TGTGCCAGCAGCCAAGATGGGACAGGGAGGGGACTGTTTTTT; CDR3aa: CASSQDGTGRGLFF
v_gene: TRBV10-3; d_gene: TRBD1; abundance: NA; j_gene: TRBJ1-4; CDR3nt: TGTGCCATCAGTGACCCAAACAGGGGTGGTGAAAAACTGTTTTTT; CDR3aa: CAISDPNRGGEKLFF
v_gene: TRBV6-5; d_gene: NA; abundance: NA; j_gene: TRBJ1-6; CDR3nt: TGTGCCAGCAGTTACTCCCGGACATTTAATTCACCCCTCCACTTT; CDR3aa: CASSYSRTFNSPLHF
v_gene: TRBV10-3; d_gene: TRBD1; abundance: NA; j_gene: TRBJ2-7; CDR3nt: TGTGCCATCGGGGGACAGTCCTACGAGCAGTACTTC; CDR3aa: CAIGGQSYEQYF
v_gene: TRBV5-1; d_gene: NA; abundance: NA; j_gene: TRBJ2-3; CDR3nt: TGCGCCAGCGCGGACGGAGCGGAGGGGACAGATACGCAGTATTTT; CDR3aa: CASADGAEGTDTQYF
v_gene: TRBV6-5; d_gene: NA; abundance: NA; j_gene: TRBJ1-5; CDR3nt: TGTGCCAGCAGCCCGAGCCTAAACGGATATCAGCCCCAGCATTTT; CDR3aa: CASSPSLNGYQPQHF
v_gene: TRBV28; d_gene: NA; abundance: NA; j_gene: TRBJ1-5; CDR3nt: TGTGCCAGCAGTTCTCACCCTCCGGGGGAGCAGCCCCAGCATTTT; CDR3aa: CASSSHPPGEQPQHF
v_gene: TRBV5-1; d_gene: NA; abundance: NA; j_gene: TRBJ2-5; CDR3nt: TGCGCCAGCAGCTTTAGTGGGGTTGTTCAGACCCAGTACTTC; CDR3aa: CASSFSGVVQTQYF
v_gene: TRBV4-3; d_gene: NA; abundance: once; j_gene: TRBJ2-5; CDR3nt: TGCGCCAGCAGCCAATTGGGGGGACAGCCTTACTTC; CDR3aa: CASSQLGGQPYF
v_gene: TRBV24-1; d_gene: NA; abundance: NA; j_gene: TRBJ2-1; CDR3nt: TGTGCCACCAGGGCCGCTGGGAACAGGGCTGAGCAGTTCTTC; CDR3aa: CATRAAGNRAEQFF
v_gene: TRBV11-3; d_gene: NA; abundance: NA; j_gene: TRBJ1-4; CDR3nt: TGTGCCAGCAGCTTTGAGGGAGGTGAAAAACTGTTTTTT; CDR3aa: CASSFEGGEKLFF
v_gene: TRBV4-3; d_gene: TRBD1; abundance: NA; j_gene: TRBJ2-7; CDR3nt: TGCGCCAGCAGCCAGGCGGGACAGGGGGTCTACGAGCAGTACTTC; CDR3aa: CASSQAGQGVYEQYF
v_gene: TRBV20-1; d_gene: TRBD1; abundance: NA; j_gene: TRBJ1-1; CDR3nt: TGCAGTGCTAGTCGGGACAGGGCGCTTGAAGCTTTCTTT; CDR3aa: CSASRDRALEAFF
v_gene: TRBV18; d_gene: NA; abundance: NA; j_gene: TRBJ1-4; CDR3nt: TGTGCCAGCTCACCAGCTCCCCCCCAAGGGACTAATGAAAAACTGTTTTTT; CDR3aa: CASSPAPPQGTNEKLFF
v_gene: TRBV6-1; d_gene: TRBD1; abundance: NA; j_gene: TRBJ2-5; CDR3nt: TGTGCCAGCAGTGAGGCCTGGACAGGGCCGATGGGGACCCAGTACTTC; CDR3aa: CASSEAWTGPMGTQYF
v_gene: TRBV10-3; d_gene: TRBD1; abundance: few; j_gene: TRBJ1-1; CDR3nt: TGTGCCATCAGTGAGTCAAACAGGGGGAACACTGAAGCTTTCTTT; CDR3aa: CAISESNRGNTEAFF
v_gene: TRBV21-1; d_gene: NA; abundance: NA; j_gene: TRBJ2-3; CDR3nt: TGTGCCAGCAGCAATCGGGACAGGGGCACAGATACGCAGTATTTT; CDR3aa: CASSNRDRGTDTQYF
v_gene: TRBV6-5; d_gene: NA; abundance: NA; j_gene: TRBJ2-7; CDR3nt: TGTGCCAGCGTACGGCCGTTAACCTACGAGCAGTACTTC; CDR3aa: CASVRPLTYEQYF
v_gene: TRBV6-5; d_gene: NA; abundance: NA; j_gene: TRBJ1-3; CDR3nt: TGTGCCAGCAGTTACTCGATGGGGTCGGGAAACACCATATATTTT; CDR3aa: CASSYSMGSGNTIYF
v_gene: TRBV2; d_gene: TRBD1; abundance: NA; j_gene: TRBJ2-3; CDR3nt: TGTGCCAGCAGTCTCGTCGGGACAGGGGGCCCAGATACGCAGTATTTT; CDR3aa: CASSLVGTGGPDTQYF
v_gene: TRBV28; d_gene: TRBD1; abundance: NA; j_gene: TRBJ2-7; CDR3nt: TGTGCCAGCAGTTTAAACTGGGGGGGACAGGGGGGCGGAGAGCAGTACTTC; CDR3aa: CASSLNWGGQGGGEQYF
v_gene: TRBV6-4; d_gene: NA; abundance: NA; j_gene: TRBJ2-1; CDR3nt: TGTGCCAGCAGTGACTCTATGGGCCAGCAGTTCTTC; CDR3aa: CASSDSMGQQFF
v_gene: TRBV28; d_gene: NA; abundance: once; j_gene: TRBJ1-2; CDR3nt: TGTGCCAGCAACAGTAACTATGGCTACACCTTC; CDR3aa: CASNSNYGYTF
v_gene: TRBV21-1; d_gene: NA; abundance: NA; j_gene: TRBJ1-2; CDR3nt: TGTGCCAGCATTAGGGTCCCCTATGGCTACACCTTC; CDR3aa: CASIRVPYGYTF
v_gene: TRBV7-2; d_gene: TRBD1; abundance: NA; j_gene: TRBJ2-2; CDR3nt: TGTGCCAGCAGCTTAGCGCGGACAGGGGCTGATGCCGGGGAGCTGTTTTTT; CDR3aa: CASSLARTGADAGELFF
v_gene: TRBV6-5; d_gene: NA; abundance: NA; j_gene: TRBJ1-4; CDR3nt: TGTGCCAGCCGTCAGGAAAAACTGTTTTTT; CDR3aa: CASRQEKLFF
v_gene: TRBV4-2; d_gene: NA; abundance: NA; j_gene: TRBJ1-1; CDR3nt: TGTGCCAGCAGCCAAGATTGGCACGGTGGGACTGAAGCTTTCTTT; CDR3aa: CASSQDWHGGTEAFF
v_gene: TRBV18; d_gene: TRBD1; abundance: NA; j_gene: TRBJ1-1; CDR3nt: TGTGCCAGCTCACAACTACAGGGGGTGAACACTGAAGCTTTCTTT; CDR3aa: CASSQLQGVNTEAFF
v_gene: TRBV6-5; d_gene: NA; abundance: NA; j_gene: TRBJ1-1; CDR3nt: TGTGCCAGCAGATCGAACACTGAAGCTTTCTTT; CDR3aa: CASRSNTEAFF
v_gene: TRBV14; d_gene: NA; abundance: few; j_gene: TRBJ2-7; CDR3nt: TGTGCCAGCAGTCCTAAGGTGGGGGGCTCCTACGAGCAGTACTTC; CDR3aa: CASSPKVGGSYEQYF
v_gene: TRBV11-2; d_gene: TRBD1; abundance: NA; j_gene: TRBJ2-7; CDR3nt: TGTGCCAGCGACCCGGGACAGGATTCCTCCTACGAGCAGTACTTC; CDR3aa: CASDPGQDSSYEQYF
v_gene: TRBV5-1; d_gene: TRBD1; abundance: NA; j_gene: TRBJ1-1; CDR3nt: TGCGCCAGCAGCCTGGACAGGGACACTGAAGCTTTCTTT; CDR3aa: CASSLDRDTEAFF
v_gene: TRBV28; d_gene: TRBD1; abundance: NA; j_gene: TRBJ1-3; CDR3nt: TGTGCCAGCAGTACCTACAGGGGGCTTATAGGAAACACCATATATTTT; CDR3aa: CASSTYRGLIGNTIYF